Following are 5 T cell receptor beta chains from one sample sequenced in a study of blood T cell repertoires in COVID-19. Here immunoSEQ multiplex PCR was the method, and the copy in TCRdb shows in-frame clones only, minus some. Here the sample spans roughly 50,000 clones, approximately 90% being singletons. Sequenced input: peripheral blood. The receptors come from a woman aged 55 to 70 with active COVID-19.

The chain employs TRBV6-4 and TRBJ1-5; 9 bases fit TRBD1. J gave up 9 bases and V 4 bases, and 13 bases lay outside the gene matches. Germline V gene sequence: CDR1 MRHNA, CDR2 SNTAGT. This CDR3 region has 16 residues. The CDR3 reads CASSVPGQGRVGPQHF. The CDR3 DNA reads as TGTGCCAGCAGTGTCCCGGGACAGGGCCGGGTTGGGCCCCAGCATTTT.

The chain carries TRBV7-2 and TRBJ2-7, with 14 bases aligning to TRBD2. The junction had 8 bases not matched to a gene; V was cut back by 5 bases and J by 2 bases. The length of the CDR3 is 17 residues. Germline V gives CDR1 SGHTA, CDR2 FQGNSA. CDR3 residues: CASSIGLAGGQPYEQYF. The CDR3 region has the DNA TGTGCCAGCAGCATCGGACTAGCGGGGGGCCAACCCTACGAGCAGTACTTC.

The chain is built from TRBV4-3 and TRBJ2-7, with 7 bases matching TRBD1. After removal of 2 bases from V and 9 bases from J, the junction contained 7 bases not matched to a gene. Germline lookup yields CDR1 LGHNA and CDR2 YSLEER. This CDR3 has 13 residues. The CDR3 region has the DNA TGCGCCAGCAGCCAATTAGGGGGCAGCGGGCAGTACTTC. Amino acid sequence: CASSQLGGSGQYF.

V is TRBV5-1 and J is TRBJ1-2; 9 nucleotides match TRBD1. CDR3 length equals 15 residues. Germline CDR1 is SGHRS and CDR2 is YFSETQ. V was pared by 4 bases and J by 4 bases, with 8 bases of the junction left unmatched. The CDR3 loop is CASSLGQGTGYGYTF. Here the CDR3 DNA reads TGCGCCAGCAGCCTTGGACAGGGGACGGGCTATGGCTACACCTTC.

The chain has TRBV6-2 or TRBV6-3 and TRBJ1-1; 8 nucleotides match TRBD1. V dropped 6 bases and J dropped 7; count of bases not matched to a gene: 7. The CDR3 totals 13 residues. CDR1 is MNHEY and CDR2 is SVGEGT in the germline V gene. CDR3 protein: CASSLQGAFEAFF. In DNA, the CDR3 is TGTGCCAGCAGCCTTCAGGGGGCGTTTGAAGCTTTCTTT.